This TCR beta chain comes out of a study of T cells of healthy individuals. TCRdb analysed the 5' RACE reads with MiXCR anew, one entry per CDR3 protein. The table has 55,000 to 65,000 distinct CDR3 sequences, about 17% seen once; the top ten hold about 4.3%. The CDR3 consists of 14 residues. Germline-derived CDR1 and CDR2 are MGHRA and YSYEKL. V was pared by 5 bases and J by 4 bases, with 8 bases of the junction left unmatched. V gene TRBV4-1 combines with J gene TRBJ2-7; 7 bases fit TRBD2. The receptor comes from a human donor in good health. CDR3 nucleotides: TGCGCCAGCAGCAGGAGCGCGGGGGAGTACGAGCAGTACTTC. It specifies CASSRSAGEYEQYF.